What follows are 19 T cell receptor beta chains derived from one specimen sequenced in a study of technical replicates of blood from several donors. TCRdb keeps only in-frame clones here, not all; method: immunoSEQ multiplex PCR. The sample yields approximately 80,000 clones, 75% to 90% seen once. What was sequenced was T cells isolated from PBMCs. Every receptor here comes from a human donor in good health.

Here the CDR3 DNA reads TGTGCCAGCTCACCTACACTAGCGGGAGTAGACGAGCAGTACTTC. Residues: CASSPTLAGVDEQYF. The chain has TRBV18 and TRBJ2-7, with 11 bases that match TRBD2. CDR3 length: 15 amino acids. CDR1 and CDR2 (germline): KGHSH, LQKENI. The J segment lost 5 bases and the V segment lost 3 bases, leaving 6 bases of the junction unmatched. Full variable domain (missing parts from reference TRBV18 and TRBJ2-7): NAGVMQNPRHLVRRRGQEARLRCSPMKGHSHVYWYRQLPEEGLKFMVYLQKENIIDESGMPKERFSAEFPKEGPSILRIQQVVRGDSAAYFCASSPTLAGVDEQYFGPGTRLTVT.

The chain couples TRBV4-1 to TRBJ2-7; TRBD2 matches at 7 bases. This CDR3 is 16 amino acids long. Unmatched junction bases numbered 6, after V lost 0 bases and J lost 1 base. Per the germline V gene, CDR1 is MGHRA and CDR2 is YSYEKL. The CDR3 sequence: CASSQERTSVSYEQYF. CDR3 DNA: TGCGCCAGCAGCCAAGAAAGAACTAGCGTTTCCTACGAGCAGTACTTC.

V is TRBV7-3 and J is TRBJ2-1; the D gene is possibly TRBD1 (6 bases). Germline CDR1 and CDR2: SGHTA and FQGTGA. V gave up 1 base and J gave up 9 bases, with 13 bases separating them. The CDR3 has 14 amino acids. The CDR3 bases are TGTGCCAGCAGCTTAATAGTCAGGGGTGGTGAGCAGTTCTTC. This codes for CASSLIVRGGEQFF.

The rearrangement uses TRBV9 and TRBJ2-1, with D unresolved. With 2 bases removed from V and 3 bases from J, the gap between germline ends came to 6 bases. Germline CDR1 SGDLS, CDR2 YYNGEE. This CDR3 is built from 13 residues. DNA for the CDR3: TGTGCCAGCAGCGTCTCAGACTACAATGAGCAGTTCTTC. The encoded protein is CASSVSDYNEQFF.

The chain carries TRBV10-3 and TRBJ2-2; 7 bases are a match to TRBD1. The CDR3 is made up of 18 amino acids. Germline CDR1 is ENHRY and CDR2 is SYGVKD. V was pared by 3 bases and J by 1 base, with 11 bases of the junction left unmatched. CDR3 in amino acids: CAISEGGLGTVNTGELFF. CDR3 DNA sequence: TGTGCCATCAGTGAAGGGGGCCTCGGGACAGTGAACACCGGGGAGCTGTTTTTT.

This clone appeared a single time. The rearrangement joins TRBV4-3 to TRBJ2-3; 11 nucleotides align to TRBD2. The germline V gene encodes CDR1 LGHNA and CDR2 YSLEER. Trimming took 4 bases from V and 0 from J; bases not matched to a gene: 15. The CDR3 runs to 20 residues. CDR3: CASSLWTRLAGGGSTDTQYF. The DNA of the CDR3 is TGCGCCAGCAGCCTCTGGACCCGGCTAGCGGGAGGAGGGAGCACAGATACGCAGTATTTT.

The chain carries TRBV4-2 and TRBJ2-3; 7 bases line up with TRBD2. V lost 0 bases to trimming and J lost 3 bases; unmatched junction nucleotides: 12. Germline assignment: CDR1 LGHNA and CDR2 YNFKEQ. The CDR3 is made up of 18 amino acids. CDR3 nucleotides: TGTGCCAGCAGCCAAGACGAATGGACTAGTCAAGGTACAGATACGCAGTATTTT. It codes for CASSQDEWTSQGTDTQYF.

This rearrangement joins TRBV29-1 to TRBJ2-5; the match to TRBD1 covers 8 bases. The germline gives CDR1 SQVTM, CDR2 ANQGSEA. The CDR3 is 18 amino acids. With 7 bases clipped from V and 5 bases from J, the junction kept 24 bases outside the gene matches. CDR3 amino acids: CSAYHITGTGNFQETQYF. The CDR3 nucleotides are TGCAGCGCCTACCATATCACCGGGACAGGAAATTTCCAGGAGACCCAGTACTTC.

The CDR3 spells CAWSIGEGNTIYF. For the CDR3, the DNA is TGTGCCTGGAGTATAGGGGAAGGAAACACCATATATTTT. This chain links TRBV30 with TRBJ1-3; TRBD1 might be the D (5 bases). The V gene lost 2 bases and the J gene lost 4 bases, with 9 bases spanning the gap. This CDR3 has 13 residues. Germline V CDR1 and CDR2: GTSNPN, SVGIG (reference sequence).

This chain's CDR3 is CASSEYQTDRVYSTDTQYF. The CDR3 nucleotides are TGTGCCAGCAGTGAATATCAGACCGACAGGGTATATAGCACAGATACGCAGTATTTT. The chain combines TRBV6-1 with TRBJ2-3; 7 nucleotides agree with TRBD1. Germline V gives CDR1 MNHNS, CDR2 SASEGT. J lost 0 bases, V lost 2 bases, and 14 bases had no gene match. CDR3 length: 19 residues.

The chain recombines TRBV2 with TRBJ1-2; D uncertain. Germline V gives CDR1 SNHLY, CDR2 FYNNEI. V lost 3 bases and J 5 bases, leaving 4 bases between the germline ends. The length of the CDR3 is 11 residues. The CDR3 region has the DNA TGTGCCAGCAGTGACGGGTATGGCTACACCTTC. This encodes CASSDGYGYTF. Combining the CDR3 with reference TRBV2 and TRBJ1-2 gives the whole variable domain EPEVTQTPSHQVTQMGQEVILRCVPISNHLYFYWYRQILGQKVEFLVSFYNNEISEKSEIFDDQFSVERPDGSNFTLKIRSTKLEDSAMYFCASSDGYGYTFGSGTRLTVV.

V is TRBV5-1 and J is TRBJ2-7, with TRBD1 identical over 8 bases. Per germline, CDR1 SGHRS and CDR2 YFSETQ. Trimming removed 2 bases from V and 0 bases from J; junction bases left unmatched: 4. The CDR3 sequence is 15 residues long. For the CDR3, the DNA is TGCGCCAGCAGCTTAGGGACAGGTAACTCCTACGAGCAGTACTTC. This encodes CASSLGTGNSYEQYF.

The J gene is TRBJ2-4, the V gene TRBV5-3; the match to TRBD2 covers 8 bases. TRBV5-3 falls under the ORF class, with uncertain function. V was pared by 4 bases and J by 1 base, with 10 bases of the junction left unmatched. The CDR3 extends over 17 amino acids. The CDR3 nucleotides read TGTGCCAGAAGCAAAACGGGAGGGCCTACGGCCAAAAACATTCAGTACTTC. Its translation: CARSKTGGPTAKNIQYF.

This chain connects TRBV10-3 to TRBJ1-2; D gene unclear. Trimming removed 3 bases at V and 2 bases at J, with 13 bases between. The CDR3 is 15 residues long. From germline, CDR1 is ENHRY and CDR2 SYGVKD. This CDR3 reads CAISEEYNGNYGYTF. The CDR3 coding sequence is TGTGCCATCAGTGAAGAATACAACGGGAACTATGGCTACACCTTC.

The DNA for the CDR3 is TGTGCCAGCAGCTTAGGCAACAGGGGGCGCGTCCCAGATACGCAGTATTTT. As protein: CASSLGNRGRVPDTQYF. V is TRBV7-2 and J is TRBJ2-3; TRBD1 matches 9 bases. The CDR3 length is 17 residues. Per the germline V gene, CDR1 is SGHTA and CDR2 is FQGNSA. After removal of 1 base from V and 4 bases from J, the junction contained 9 bases not matched to a gene.

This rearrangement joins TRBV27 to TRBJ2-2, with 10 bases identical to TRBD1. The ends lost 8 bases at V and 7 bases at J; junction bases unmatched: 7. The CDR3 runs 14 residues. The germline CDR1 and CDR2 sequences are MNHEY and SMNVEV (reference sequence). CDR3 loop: CASYDRGRGGELFF. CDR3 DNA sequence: TGTGCCAGCTACGACAGGGGGCGCGGCGGGGAGCTGTTTTTT.

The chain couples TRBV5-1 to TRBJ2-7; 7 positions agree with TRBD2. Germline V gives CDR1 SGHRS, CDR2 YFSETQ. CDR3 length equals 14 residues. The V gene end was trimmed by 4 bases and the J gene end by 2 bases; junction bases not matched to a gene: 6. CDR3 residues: CASSEGLPTYEQYF. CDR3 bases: TGCGCCAGCAGCGAGGGACTACCGACCTACGAGCAGTACTTC.

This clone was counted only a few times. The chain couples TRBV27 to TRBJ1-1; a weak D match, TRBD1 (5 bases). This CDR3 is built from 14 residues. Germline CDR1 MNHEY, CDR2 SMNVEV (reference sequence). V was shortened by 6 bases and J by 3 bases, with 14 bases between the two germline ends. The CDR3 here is CASSTFDSYTEAFF. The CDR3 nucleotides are TGTGCCAGCAGCACCTTTGACAGTTACACTGAAGCTTTCTTT.

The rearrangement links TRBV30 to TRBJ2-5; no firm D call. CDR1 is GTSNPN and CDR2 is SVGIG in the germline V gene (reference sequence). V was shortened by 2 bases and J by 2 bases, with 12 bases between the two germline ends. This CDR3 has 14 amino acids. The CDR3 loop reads CAWSSVSLQETQYF. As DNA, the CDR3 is TGTGCCTGGAGTTCCGTCAGTCTTCAAGAGACCCAGTACTTC.